The clone carrying this T cell receptor (beta chain) was seen a few times. The antigen is undetermined. The CDR3 spans 16 residues. V was clipped by 5 bases and J by 2 bases; unmatched bases: 8. Germline lookup yields CDR1 SGHTA and CDR2 FQGNSA. This sample was included in a study of radiotherapy plus CTLA-4 blockade in lung cancer. Overall study: Objective responses emerged in 15% to 20% of patients, and 25% to 40% attained disease control.

Points from the study as a whole: Early blood T cell clone dynamics reportedly forecast response best, with interferon-beta.

Method: immunoSEQ multiplex PCR; TCRdb's copy keeps in-frame clones and lacks some. Of roughly 77,000 clones detected, under 75% appear once; the ten largest clones hold roughly 9.8%. The chain combines TRBV7-2 with TRBJ2-3; 9 bases line up with TRBD1. The sequenced sample was peripheral blood, obtained from a patient treated with radiotherapy plus ipilimumab. This TCR came from a human donor with non-small cell lung cancer whose response to radiotherapy plus ipilimumab could not be evaluated. CDR3 residues: CASSVGQGPHTDTQYF. The CDR3 DNA reads TGTGCCAGCAGCGTGGGACAGGGACCTCACACAGATACGCAGTATTTT.